This T cell receptor beta chain was identified during a study of blood T cell repertoires in COVID-19. Looking at the study overall: Specimens from acute and convalescent COVID-19 originated in the United States, Italy and Spain. T cells, B-cell-depleted T cells, or PBMCs supplied cDNA or gDNA.

Seattle patient enrollment occurred during active infection, with longitudinal follow-up thereafter. Produced via immunoSEQ multiplex PCR; TCRdb's table is partial and in-frame only. The sample carries about 170,000 clones, around four fifths recorded once. This CDR3 has 14 residues. Per germline, CDR1 SGHRS and CDR2 YFSETQ. Trimming stripped 0 bases from V and 2 bases from J, with 8 bases between. The TCR originated in a woman aged 80 or over with COVID-19, enrolled during active disease. J is TRBJ2-5 and V is TRBV5-1, with a weak D call TRBD2 (5 bases). Sequencing was performed on peripheral blood. The CDR3: CASSLVSGQETQYF. As DNA, the CDR3 is TGCGCCAGCAGCTTGGTGTCGGGACAAGAGACCCAGTACTTC.